This is a list of T cell receptor beta chains from one sample in a study of blood T cell repertoires in COVID-19. The protocol was immunoSEQ multiplex PCR, while the TCRdb copy is restricted to in-frame clones and leaves out a portion. The data contain about 200,000 clones, about 80% of them singletons. Sequencing input: PBMCs or T cells enriched from blood (not recorded which). These receptors came from a man aged 40-50 years who had recovered from COVID-19. CDR3s include the opening cysteine and the closing phenylalanine or tryptophan. Each record gives: D gene, V gene, clone size, J gene, CDR3 length, CDR3 DNA, CDR3 protein. D genes are given only for firm matches. Expanded clones get a size class; other rows say once, few or many, or leave the size out.

d_call: .
v_call: TRBV4-2
clone_size: .
j_call: TRBJ1-2
cdr3_length: 17
cdr3_nt: TGTGCCAGCAGCCAAGCCGAACGGAGGGGATCTAACTATGGCTACACCTTC
cdr3_aa: CASSQAERRGSNYGYTF

d_call: TRBD1
v_call: TRBV7-8
clone_size: .
j_call: TRBJ1-5
cdr3_length: 20
cdr3_nt: TGTGCCAGCAGCTTAGCAAGGACAGGGCTTTTCGCTTATAGCAATCAGCCCCAGCATTTT
cdr3_aa: CASSLARTGLFAYSNQPQHF

d_call: .
v_call: TRBV30
clone_size: once
j_call: TRBJ1-5
cdr3_length: 14
cdr3_nt: TGTGCCTGGAGCCTACAGGGTAGCAATCAGCCCCAGCATTTT
cdr3_aa: CAWSLQGSNQPQHF

d_call: .
v_call: TRBV27
clone_size: .
j_call: TRBJ1-4
cdr3_length: 16
cdr3_nt: TGTGCCAGCAGTACCCAGCGGGGAGCCCCGGATGAAAAACTGTTTTTT
cdr3_aa: CASSTQRGAPDEKLFF

d_call: .
v_call: TRBV7-2
clone_size: .
j_call: TRBJ1-2
cdr3_length: 13
cdr3_nt: TGTGCCAGCAGCTTGGAGGTCAACTATGGCTACACCTTC
cdr3_aa: CASSLEVNYGYTF

d_call: .
v_call: TRBV19
clone_size: few
j_call: TRBJ2-1
cdr3_length: 14
cdr3_nt: TGTGCCAGTAGTCACCTGGGGGCGTACAATGAGCAGTTCTTC
cdr3_aa: CASSHLGAYNEQFF

d_call: .
v_call: TRBV7-8
clone_size: .
j_call: TRBJ2-1
cdr3_length: 14
cdr3_nt: TGTGCCAGCAGCTTGGGGCAGGGAAACAATGAGCAGTTCTTC
cdr3_aa: CASSLGQGNNEQFF

d_call: .
v_call: TRBV30
clone_size: .
j_call: TRBJ1-1
cdr3_length: 13
cdr3_nt: TGTGCCTGGAGTGGACAGGAGAACACTGAAGCTTTCTTT
cdr3_aa: CAWSGQENTEAFF

d_call: TRBD1
v_call: TRBV10-3
clone_size: .
j_call: TRBJ1-3
cdr3_length: 16
cdr3_nt: TGTGCCATCAGTGGTGGACAGGCAAGCTCTGGAAACACCATATATTTT
cdr3_aa: CAISGGQASSGNTIYF

d_call: TRBD1
v_call: TRBV19
clone_size: .
j_call: TRBJ1-2
cdr3_length: 11
cdr3_nt: TGTGCCAGTAGCACAGGGGATGGCTACACCTTC
cdr3_aa: CASSTGDGYTF

d_call: TRBD1
v_call: TRBV7-2
clone_size: once
j_call: TRBJ2-7
cdr3_length: 15
cdr3_nt: TGTGCCAGCAGCTTTTCGACAGGGAGCTCCTACGAGCAGTACTTC
cdr3_aa: CASSFSTGSSYEQYF

d_call: .
v_call: TRBV7-8
clone_size: .
j_call: TRBJ1-4
cdr3_length: 15
cdr3_nt: TGTGCCAGCAGCCCGTGGACAGTAACTATTGAAAAACTGTTTTTT
cdr3_aa: CASSPWTVTIEKLFF

d_call: .
v_call: TRBV15
clone_size: .
j_call: TRBJ2-1
cdr3_length: 16
cdr3_nt: TGTGCCACCAGCAGAGTAATGACCAGGGTTGCGGCTGAGCAGTTCTTC
cdr3_aa: CATSRVMTRVAAEQFF

d_call: TRBD1
v_call: TRBV11-2
clone_size: .
j_call: TRBJ2-7
cdr3_length: 15
cdr3_nt: TGTGCCAGCAGCTTAGGACAGGGGTTCTCCTACGAGCAGTACTTC
cdr3_aa: CASSLGQGFSYEQYF

d_call: .
v_call: TRBV15
clone_size: .
j_call: TRBJ1-2
cdr3_length: 17
cdr3_nt: TGTGCCACCAGCAGAGATTTCACGGCGGAGGGGAACTATGGCTACACCTTC
cdr3_aa: CATSRDFTAEGNYGYTF

d_call: TRBD1
v_call: TRBV7-2
clone_size: .
j_call: TRBJ1-1
cdr3_length: 17
cdr3_nt: TGTGCCAGCAGCTTAGTCGGGACAGGGGGCGCAACCACTGAAGCTTTCTTT
cdr3_aa: CASSLVGTGGATTEAFF

d_call: TRBD1
v_call: TRBV19
clone_size: .
j_call: TRBJ1-5
cdr3_length: 14
cdr3_nt: TGTGCCAGTAGTGTAACAGGGGCTCGGCAGCCCCAGCATTTT
cdr3_aa: CASSVTGARQPQHF

d_call: TRBD1
v_call: TRBV10-3
clone_size: .
j_call: TRBJ1-1
cdr3_length: 13
cdr3_nt: TGTGCCATCAGCAAGGACAGGGAAACTGAAGCTTTCTTT
cdr3_aa: CAISKDRETEAFF

d_call: TRBD2
v_call: TRBV5-1
clone_size: .
j_call: TRBJ2-1
cdr3_length: 18
cdr3_nt: TGCGCCAGCAGCTCTCGACTAGCGGGGGGGCTCACCTACAATGAGCAGTTCTTC
cdr3_aa: CASSSRLAGGLTYNEQFF

d_call: .
v_call: TRBV6-1
clone_size: .
j_call: TRBJ1-1
cdr3_length: 12
cdr3_nt: TGTGCCAGCAGTGAAGCCGGCACTGAAGCTTTCTTT
cdr3_aa: CASSEAGTEAFF

d_call: .
v_call: TRBV19
clone_size: .
j_call: TRBJ2-3
cdr3_length: 16
cdr3_nt: TGTGCCAGTAGTATAAGGAGATTTACTAGCACAGATACGCAGTATTTT
cdr3_aa: CASSIRRFTSTDTQYF

d_call: .
v_call: TRBV6-1
clone_size: .
j_call: TRBJ1-6
cdr3_length: 13
cdr3_nt: TGTGCCAGCAGTGAAGCCCCGTATTCACCCCTCCACTTT
cdr3_aa: CASSEAPYSPLHF

d_call: TRBD1
v_call: TRBV5-8
clone_size: .
j_call: TRBJ1-2
cdr3_length: 15
cdr3_nt: TGTGCCAGCAGCTTGTGGGCCAGGGGGCAGGTCGGCTACACCTTC
cdr3_aa: CASSLWARGQVGYTF

d_call: TRBD2
v_call: TRBV4-1
clone_size: .
j_call: TRBJ2-3
cdr3_length: 13
cdr3_nt: TGCGCCACCGTAGCGGGGCGCTCAGATACGCAGTATTTT
cdr3_aa: CATVAGRSDTQYF

d_call: TRBD2
v_call: TRBV6-1
clone_size: .
j_call: TRBJ2-3
cdr3_length: 17
cdr3_nt: TGTGCCAGCAGTGAAGTTTCTGCGGGGGGGAGCACAGATACGCAGTATTTT
cdr3_aa: CASSEVSAGGSTDTQYF

d_call: TRBD1
v_call: TRBV6-6
clone_size: once
j_call: TRBJ1-1
cdr3_length: 13
cdr3_nt: TGTGCCAGCAATACAGGGGGTGGCACTGAAGCTTTCTTT
cdr3_aa: CASNTGGGTEAFF

d_call: TRBD1
v_call: TRBV6-1
clone_size: .
j_call: TRBJ1-6
cdr3_length: 14
cdr3_nt: TGTGCCAGCAGTGAACACAGGGGTAATTCACCCCTCCACTTT
cdr3_aa: CASSEHRGNSPLHF

d_call: TRBD1
v_call: TRBV4-1
clone_size: .
j_call: TRBJ1-4
cdr3_length: 17
cdr3_nt: TGCGCCAGCAGCCAGGGTCCTACAGGGGCCGTAAATGAAAAACTGTTTTTT
cdr3_aa: CASSQGPTGAVNEKLFF

d_call: TRBD1
v_call: TRBV19
clone_size: .
j_call: TRBJ2-3
cdr3_length: 13
cdr3_nt: TGTGCCAGTACTGACAGGGTAACAGATACGCAGTATTTT
cdr3_aa: CASTDRVTDTQYF

d_call: .
v_call: TRBV18
clone_size: .
j_call: TRBJ1-5
cdr3_length: 16
cdr3_nt: TGTGCCAGCTCACCTCAAGCGGGTGGAATCAATCAGCCCCAGCATTTT
cdr3_aa: CASSPQAGGINQPQHF

d_call: TRBD1
v_call: TRBV7-8
clone_size: .
j_call: TRBJ1-1
cdr3_length: 15
cdr3_nt: TGTGCCAGCAGCGAACGAGTGACAGGGCTAGGAGGGGCTTTCTTT
cdr3_aa: CASSERVTGLGGAFF

d_call: TRBD2
v_call: TRBV18
clone_size: .
j_call: TRBJ2-1
cdr3_length: 17
cdr3_nt: TGTGCCAGCTCACGCATTAGGAGCGGGGGGGACTACAATGAGCAGTTCTTC
cdr3_aa: CASSRIRSGGDYNEQFF